These T cell receptor beta chains were read from a single sample in a study of T cell responses to AZD1222 COVID-19 vaccine. TCRdb's table, derived via immunoSEQ multiplex PCR, lists solely in-frame clones and lacks some. The table has 100,000 to 150,000 clones, 88% seen once. Source: peripheral blood, taken on day 0 of AZD1222 vaccination. The receptors were sampled from an adult in good health. The CDR3 runs from the conserved cysteine through the conserved F or W. D genes are given only for firm matches. Expanded clones get a size class; other rows say once, few or many, or leave the size out.

CDR3 DNA: TGTGCCAGCGGCCGCGGGGTCGATAGCAATCAGCCCCAGCATTTT; CDR3 protein: CASGRGVDSNQPQHF; D gene: NA; CDR3 length: 15; J gene: TRBJ1-5; V gene: TRBV4-2; clone size: few
CDR3 DNA: TGTGCCAGTAGTATCCTACGAGGACAGCCCCAGCATTTT; CDR3 protein: CASSILRGQPQHF; D gene: NA; CDR3 length: 13; J gene: TRBJ1-5; V gene: TRBV19; clone size: NA
CDR3 DNA: TGCGCCAGCAGCTTCCAGAGGGGAGGGACTGAAGCTTTCTTT; CDR3 protein: CASSFQRGGTEAFF; D gene: NA; CDR3 length: 14; J gene: TRBJ1-1; V gene: TRBV5-1; clone size: NA
CDR3 DNA: TGTGCCAGCAGTACGAAAGAGACCCAGTACTTC; CDR3 protein: CASSTKETQYF; D gene: NA; CDR3 length: 11; J gene: TRBJ2-5; V gene: TRBV27; clone size: NA
CDR3 DNA: TGTGCCAGCAGTTACTCACCAGGGCCGGCAGGCTACACCTTC; CDR3 protein: CASSYSPGPAGYTF; D gene: NA; CDR3 length: 14; J gene: TRBJ1-2; V gene: TRBV6-2/TRBV6-3; clone size: NA
CDR3 DNA: TGCGCCAGCAGCCAAGCGGGGACAGGAGGCACTGAAGCTTTCTTT; CDR3 protein: CASSQAGTGGTEAFF; D gene: TRBD1; CDR3 length: 15; J gene: TRBJ1-1; V gene: TRBV4-1; clone size: NA
CDR3 DNA: TGTGCCAGCAGCGCATTTGAGGGACAGGCAAGTGAAAAACTGTTTTTT; CDR3 protein: CASSAFEGQASEKLFF; D gene: TRBD1; CDR3 length: 16; J gene: TRBJ1-4; V gene: TRBV9; clone size: NA
CDR3 DNA: TGTGCCACCAGTGATTTGGCGGCTCGTGACGGGGAGCTGTTTTTT; CDR3 protein: CATSDLAARDGELFF; D gene: NA; CDR3 length: 15; J gene: TRBJ2-2; V gene: TRBV24-1; clone size: NA
CDR3 DNA: TGTGCCAGCTCGATGGGGGGGCAAAGCTATGGCTACACCTTC; CDR3 protein: CASSMGGQSYGYTF; D gene: NA; CDR3 length: 14; J gene: TRBJ1-2; V gene: TRBV28; clone size: NA
CDR3 DNA: TGTGCCACCAGCCCAGGTCAGGGGGTTCTGAACGAGCAGTACTTC; CDR3 protein: CATSPGQGVLNEQYF; D gene: TRBD1; CDR3 length: 15; J gene: TRBJ2-7; V gene: TRBV24-1; clone size: NA
CDR3 DNA: TGTGCCAGTACCCATCGGGGGTCCCAAGAGACCCAGTACTTC; CDR3 protein: CASTHRGSQETQYF; D gene: NA; CDR3 length: 14; J gene: TRBJ2-5; V gene: TRBV19; clone size: NA
CDR3 DNA: TGTGCCAGCAGTGAACCGGGGGGGACAGGCTACACCTTC; CDR3 protein: CASSEPGGTGYTF; D gene: NA; CDR3 length: 13; J gene: TRBJ1-2; V gene: TRBV27; clone size: once
CDR3 DNA: TGCGCCAGCAGTGAGGGACAGGGTAGCACAGATACGCAGTATTTT; CDR3 protein: CASSEGQGSTDTQYF; D gene: TRBD1; CDR3 length: 15; J gene: TRBJ2-3; V gene: TRBV10-1; clone size: NA
CDR3 DNA: TGTGCCAGCAGCCAAGGGGAAAGCAGTAGCTCCTACGAGCAGTACTTC; CDR3 protein: CASSQGESSSSYEQYF; D gene: NA; CDR3 length: 16; J gene: TRBJ2-7; V gene: TRBV7-8; clone size: NA
CDR3 DNA: TGTGCCAGCAGCCCCCCTTGGGAGGCGGGGGGACGGGGTGAGCAGTTCTTC; CDR3 protein: CASSPPWEAGGRGEQFF; D gene: TRBD2; CDR3 length: 17; J gene: TRBJ2-1; V gene: TRBV11-3; clone size: NA
CDR3 DNA: TGTGCCAGTAGAGGCTGGACAGGGGGGGCTTTCTTT; CDR3 protein: CASRGWTGGAFF; D gene: TRBD1; CDR3 length: 12; J gene: TRBJ1-1; V gene: TRBV19; clone size: NA
CDR3 DNA: TGTGCCAGCAGCATAGGCACAGCTACAATTTTCTATGGCTACACCTTC; CDR3 protein: CASSIGTATIFYGYTF; D gene: NA; CDR3 length: 16; J gene: TRBJ1-2; V gene: TRBV13; clone size: NA
CDR3 DNA: TGTGCCAGCAGAGGCCTCTCCCGAAACACCATATATTTT; CDR3 protein: CASRGLSRNTIYF; D gene: NA; CDR3 length: 13; J gene: TRBJ1-3; V gene: TRBV27; clone size: NA
CDR3 DNA: TGTGCCTGGCACAGACACTTTCGGGCAGACACTGAAGCTTTCTTT; CDR3 protein: CAWHRHFRADTEAFF; D gene: NA; CDR3 length: 15; J gene: TRBJ1-1; V gene: TRBV30; clone size: few
CDR3 DNA: TGTGCCAGCTCTATCTCCAACTCCTACAATGAGCAGTTCTTC; CDR3 protein: CASSISNSYNEQFF; D gene: NA; CDR3 length: 14; J gene: TRBJ2-1; V gene: TRBV18; clone size: NA
CDR3 DNA: TGTGCCTGGAGTTCCGGAGGAAACACCATATATTTT; CDR3 protein: CAWSSGGNTIYF; D gene: NA; CDR3 length: 12; J gene: TRBJ1-3; V gene: TRBV30; clone size: NA
CDR3 DNA: TGTGCCACCAGTGATTTGGGGCTTTCCGAGCAGTACTTC; CDR3 protein: CATSDLGLSEQYF; D gene: NA; CDR3 length: 13; J gene: TRBJ2-7; V gene: TRBV24-1; clone size: NA
CDR3 DNA: TGTGCCAGCAGTTTACTAGTTGAGCAGTACTTC; CDR3 protein: CASSLLVEQYF; D gene: NA; CDR3 length: 11; J gene: TRBJ2-7; V gene: TRBV12-3/TRBV12-4; clone size: NA
CDR3 DNA: TGTGCCAGCAGTTTGAACAGTAGGTTCGATCAGCCCCAGCATTTT; CDR3 protein: CASSLNSRFDQPQHF; D gene: NA; CDR3 length: 15; J gene: TRBJ1-5; V gene: TRBV27; clone size: NA
CDR3 DNA: TGTGCCTGGAGTGATTGGACGTCCTCCTACGAGCAGTACTTC; CDR3 protein: CAWSDWTSSYEQYF; D gene: NA; CDR3 length: 14; J gene: TRBJ2-7; V gene: TRBV30; clone size: NA
CDR3 DNA: TGTGCCAGCAGTTCCCCCGGGTCCCCGGGGGGTGAGCAGTTCTTC; CDR3 protein: CASSSPGSPGGEQFF; D gene: TRBD2; CDR3 length: 15; J gene: TRBJ2-1; V gene: TRBV27; clone size: NA
CDR3 DNA: TGTGCCAGCAGCTTAAGGGGGACCGGGGCTGGGCCCCTCCACTTT; CDR3 protein: CASSLRGTGAGPLHF; D gene: NA; CDR3 length: 15; J gene: TRBJ1-6; V gene: TRBV11-3; clone size: NA
CDR3 DNA: TGTGCCAGTAGTATAGCCTCCGGGACAGGGTTCCACAATGAGCAGTTCTTC; CDR3 protein: CASSIASGTGFHNEQFF; D gene: TRBD1; CDR3 length: 17; J gene: TRBJ2-1; V gene: TRBV19; clone size: NA
CDR3 DNA: TGTGCCAGCAGCTCTCGCGGGACCACTGAAGCTTTCTTT; CDR3 protein: CASSSRGTTEAFF; D gene: NA; CDR3 length: 13; J gene: TRBJ1-1; V gene: TRBV5-4; clone size: NA
CDR3 DNA: TGCAGTGCTAGTTCGGCCAGTCCCTACGAGCAGTACTTC; CDR3 protein: CSASSASPYEQYF; D gene: NA; CDR3 length: 13; J gene: TRBJ2-7; V gene: TRBV20-1; clone size: once
CDR3 DNA: TGTGCCAGCAGTTTAGGTGGGGGGTCCTACGAGCAGTACTTC; CDR3 protein: CASSLGGGSYEQYF; D gene: NA; CDR3 length: 14; J gene: TRBJ2-7; V gene: TRBV6-2/TRBV6-3; clone size: NA
CDR3 DNA: TGTGCCAGCAGCCTGAACACTGAAGCTTTCTTT; CDR3 protein: CASSLNTEAFF; D gene: NA; CDR3 length: 11; J gene: TRBJ1-1; V gene: TRBV16; clone size: NA
CDR3 DNA: TGTGCCAGCAGTCCTAACAGAGAAGCTTTCTTT; CDR3 protein: CASSPNREAFF; D gene: NA; CDR3 length: 11; J gene: TRBJ1-1; V gene: TRBV28; clone size: NA
CDR3 DNA: TGTGCCAGCAGCCAAGATACGGTATCGAACACTGAAGCTTTCTTT; CDR3 protein: CASSQDTVSNTEAFF; D gene: NA; CDR3 length: 15; J gene: TRBJ1-1; V gene: TRBV3-1/TRBV3-2; clone size: NA
CDR3 DNA: TGTGCCAGCACCCCGGGGGGGGTAGGGGAGCAGTACTTC; CDR3 protein: CASTPGGVGEQYF; D gene: TRBD2; CDR3 length: 13; J gene: TRBJ2-7; V gene: TRBV27; clone size: NA
CDR3 DNA: TGTGCCAGCAGTTCCGTCCTGGGAAACACCATATATTTT; CDR3 protein: CASSSVLGNTIYF; D gene: NA; CDR3 length: 13; J gene: TRBJ1-3; V gene: TRBV27; clone size: NA
CDR3 DNA: TGTGCCAGCACTTCGCCAGGGGCCTATAATTCACCCCTCCACTTT; CDR3 protein: CASTSPGAYNSPLHF; D gene: NA; CDR3 length: 15; J gene: TRBJ1-6; V gene: TRBV4-2; clone size: NA
CDR3 DNA: TGCGCCAGCAGGGCCGGGACTAGCGGGAGTGATACGCAGTATTTT; CDR3 protein: CASRAGTSGSDTQYF; D gene: TRBD2; CDR3 length: 15; J gene: TRBJ2-3; V gene: TRBV5-1; clone size: NA
CDR3 DNA: TGTGCCACCAGTGAATCTGACAGGGCACGGGGCTACACCTTC; CDR3 protein: CATSESDRARGYTF; D gene: TRBD1; CDR3 length: 14; J gene: TRBJ1-2; V gene: TRBV24-1; clone size: once
CDR3 DNA: TGCAGCGTTGCATGGACAGGGGGCTACAATCAGCCCCAGCATTTT; CDR3 protein: CSVAWTGGYNQPQHF; D gene: TRBD1; CDR3 length: 15; J gene: TRBJ1-5; V gene: TRBV29-1; clone size: NA
CDR3 DNA: TGTGCTAGTGGTTTGGTACCTAACACCGGGGAGCTGTTTTTT; CDR3 protein: CASGLVPNTGELFF; D gene: NA; CDR3 length: 14; J gene: TRBJ2-2; V gene: TRBV12-5; clone size: NA
CDR3 DNA: TGTGCCAGCAGCTTAGACGGGGGAGGGGCCCAGCATTTT; CDR3 protein: CASSLDGGGAQHF; D gene: NA; CDR3 length: 13; J gene: TRBJ1-5; V gene: TRBV7-2; clone size: NA
CDR3 DNA: TGTGCCAGCAGCGGAGGACAGGGACTTGGGGAAAAACTGTTTTTT; CDR3 protein: CASSGGQGLGEKLFF; D gene: TRBD1; CDR3 length: 15; J gene: TRBJ1-4; V gene: TRBV9; clone size: NA
CDR3 DNA: TGTGCCACCAGCAGGCGAGGGGGGCTCCAAGAGACCCAGTACTTC; CDR3 protein: CATSRRGGLQETQYF; D gene: NA; CDR3 length: 15; J gene: TRBJ2-5; V gene: TRBV15; clone size: NA
CDR3 DNA: TGTGCCAGCAGCTTAGCGCAGAAAGGGAGTCTGTTTTTT; CDR3 protein: CASSLAQKGSLFF; D gene: NA; CDR3 length: 13; J gene: TRBJ2-2; V gene: TRBV7-2; clone size: NA
CDR3 DNA: TGTGCCACCAGTGATTCAGGGAGGGGTCAAGAGACCCAGTACTTC; CDR3 protein: CATSDSGRGQETQYF; D gene: TRBD2; CDR3 length: 15; J gene: TRBJ2-5; V gene: TRBV24-1; clone size: NA
CDR3 DNA: TGTGCCAGCAGTCTCCTTAGAATCACTGAAGCTTTCTTT; CDR3 protein: CASSLLRITEAFF; D gene: NA; CDR3 length: 13; J gene: TRBJ1-1; V gene: TRBV28; clone size: NA
CDR3 DNA: TGTGCCAGCAGTCCCCGGGACAGGGTCTACAATGAGCAGTTCTTC; CDR3 protein: CASSPRDRVYNEQFF; D gene: TRBD1; CDR3 length: 15; J gene: TRBJ2-1; V gene: TRBV6-5; clone size: once
CDR3 DNA: TGTGCCAGCAGTTCTTCTGGAGGGACGAACACTGAAGCTTTCTTT; CDR3 protein: CASSSSGGTNTEAFF; D gene: NA; CDR3 length: 15; J gene: TRBJ1-1; V gene: TRBV27; clone size: NA
CDR3 DNA: TGTGCCAGCAGAGACAGGGGTTTAATGGATGAGCAGTTCTTC; CDR3 protein: CASRDRGLMDEQFF; D gene: TRBD1; CDR3 length: 14; J gene: TRBJ2-1; V gene: TRBV6-5; clone size: few
CDR3 DNA: TGCGCCAGCAGCCCCACCCCCGGGGAGCGGGGGAACACCGGGGAGCTGTTTTTT; CDR3 protein: CASSPTPGERGNTGELFF; D gene: TRBD2; CDR3 length: 18; J gene: TRBJ2-2; V gene: TRBV4-3; clone size: NA
CDR3 DNA: TGTGCCACCAGTGATTCCCGGGACAGGGGTGGCTACACCTTC; CDR3 protein: CATSDSRDRGGYTF; D gene: TRBD1; CDR3 length: 14; J gene: TRBJ1-2; V gene: TRBV24-1; clone size: NA
CDR3 DNA: TGTGCCAGCTCCCAAAAACAGGGAGAGGGCACTGAAGCTTTCTTT; CDR3 protein: CASSQKQGEGTEAFF; D gene: NA; CDR3 length: 15; J gene: TRBJ1-1; V gene: TRBV18; clone size: NA
CDR3 DNA: TGCGCCAGCAGCTTGGGGGGTAGCTCCTACAATGAGCAGTTCTTC; CDR3 protein: CASSLGGSSYNEQFF; D gene: NA; CDR3 length: 15; J gene: TRBJ2-1; V gene: TRBV5-1; clone size: NA
CDR3 DNA: TGTGCCACCAGTGATTCACTCCAGGGAGACAAAGCTTTCTTT; CDR3 protein: CATSDSLQGDKAFF; D gene: NA; CDR3 length: 14; J gene: TRBJ1-1; V gene: TRBV24-1; clone size: NA
CDR3 DNA: TGTGCCAGCAGCTCAGCGGGACAGGGGCAAGAGACCCAGTACTTC; CDR3 protein: CASSSAGQGQETQYF; D gene: TRBD1; CDR3 length: 15; J gene: TRBJ2-5; V gene: TRBV11-3; clone size: NA
CDR3 DNA: TGTGCCAGCGAGAGTCATCTTAACTATGGCTACACCTTC; CDR3 protein: CASESHLNYGYTF; D gene: NA; CDR3 length: 13; J gene: TRBJ1-2; V gene: TRBV28; clone size: NA
CDR3 DNA: TGCGCCAGCAGCTTATCGGACAGGGGTTACGAGCAGTACTTC; CDR3 protein: CASSLSDRGYEQYF; D gene: TRBD1; CDR3 length: 14; J gene: TRBJ2-7; V gene: TRBV5-1; clone size: NA
CDR3 DNA: TGTGCCAGTGAGAGGGGAAGGGCGGACAATGAGCAGTTCTTC; CDR3 protein: CASERGRADNEQFF; D gene: NA; CDR3 length: 14; J gene: TRBJ2-1; V gene: TRBV19; clone size: once